A single sample is the source of the 12 T cell receptor beta chains below, sequenced in a study of T cells in Graves' hyperthyroidism and ophthalmopathy. It was RNA transcripts that yielded the amplified TCR beta CDR3 regions. The HTBI primer set was used in a first-round RT-PCR of the TCR CDR3. MiXCR, applied by TCRdb to the multiplex PCR reads, yields one record per CDR3 protein. The data show about 350,000 distinct CDR3 sequences, 15% to 20% seen once. Sequences were obtained from blood. The receptors shown here come from a woman in her forties with Graves' ophthalmopathy.

This clonotype has a count of ten or more. This chain joins TRBV25-1 and TRBJ1-5; D is unclear. The germline gives CDR1 MGHDK, CDR2 SYGVNS. The CDR3 runs to 15 residues. The germline V and J ends were trimmed by 4 bases and 2 bases, with 12 bases remaining between them. In DNA form, the CDR3 reads TGTGCCAGCAGTGGAGGACGGGAGGGCAATCAGCCCCAGCATTTT. This codes for CASSGGREGNQPQHF.

This clonotype occurred many times. The chain is built from TRBV5-1 and TRBJ2-2, with D perhaps TRBD1 or TRBD2 (5 bases each). Germline V gene sequence: CDR1 SGHRS, CDR2 YFSETQ. This CDR3 spans 18 amino acids. Between the trimmed V and J ends, which lost 2 bases and 5 bases, there was a span of 22 bases. Here the CDR3 reads CASSFYLGVPEVTGELFF. CDR3 nucleotide sequence: TGCGCCAGCAGCTTCTATTTGGGGGTGCCGGAAGTAACCGGGGAGCTGTTTTTT.

This clonotype was detected ten times or more. The chain uses TRBV11-2 and TRBJ1-3, with TRBD1 as a possible D gene (6 bases). V dropped 5 bases and J dropped 2 bases, with 19 bases sitting between them. CDR1 and CDR2 (germline): SGHAT, FQNNGV. This CDR3 comprises 17 residues. CDR3 DNA: TGTGCCAGCAGCCTACCTCGGGGGGCGAGGCCTGGAAACACCATATATTTT. It codes for CASSLPRGARPGNTIYF.

The V call is TRBV7-9, the J call TRBJ2-5; the D gene is possibly TRBD2 (6 bases). The CDR3 has 14 residues. V lost 5 bases and J lost 5, with 15 bases in between. The germline gives CDR1 SEHNR, CDR2 FQNEAQ (reference sequence). The DNA for the CDR3 is TGTGCCAGCAGCGGGGGACTCCGCCGCGAGACCCAGTACTTC. Its translation: CASSGGLRRETQYF.

This clonotype was seen only a few times. CDR3 DNA: TGTGCCAGCTCCCCCTCCGGGGGGGAAGAGACCCAGTACTTC. As protein: CASSPSGGEETQYF. This rearrangement joins TRBV18 to TRBJ2-5; 8 bases map to TRBD2. The ends lost 6 bases at V and 3 bases at J; junction bases unmatched: 6. Germline loops: CDR1 KGHSH, CDR2 LQKENI. CDR3 length: 14 residues.

In its sample, this clonotype was seen many times. The V gene is TRBV9, the J gene TRBJ1-1; D remains unclear. Deletions cut 4 bases from V and 0 bases from J, with 16 bases between. Germline lookup yields CDR1 SGDLS and CDR2 YYNGEE. The CDR3 extends over 16 amino acids. The chain's CDR3 is CASSPRAGGVNTEAFF. CDR3 bases: TGTGCCAGCAGCCCCCGGGCCGGAGGAGTGAACACTGAAGCTTTCTTT.

The chain uses TRBV9 and TRBJ1-6; maybe TRBD1 (6 bases). Germline-derived CDR1 and CDR2 are SGDLS and YYNGEE. With 2 bases removed from V and 7 bases from J, the gap between germline ends came to 10 bases. This CDR3 comprises 14 residues. The DNA for the CDR3 is TGTGCCAGCAGCGTGGGGGGGGCAAATTCACCCCTCCACTTT. Protein product: CASSVGGANSPLHF.

This clonotype was seen a few times. The chain recombines TRBV3-1 with TRBJ1-1; D is uncertain. Trimming pared 2 bases from V and 4 bases from J, leaving 14 bases between. CDR3 size: 15 residues. CDR1 and CDR2 from the germline V gene are LGHDT and YNNKEL (reference sequence). The CDR3 protein is CASSQTWTGSTEAFF. CDR3 nucleotides: TGTGCCAGCAGCCAAACTTGGACGGGGAGCACTGAAGCTTTCTTT.

There are many counts of this clonotype. The V call is TRBV10-3, the J call TRBJ1-5; TRBD1 agrees at 7 bases. CDR1 ENHRY and CDR2 SYGVKD come from the germline V gene. The length of the CDR3 is 14 residues. J gave up 5 bases and V 6 bases, and 7 bases lay outside the gene matches. CDR3 in DNA: TGTGCCATCAGCTCGGACAGGCCCGATCAGCCCCAGCATTTT. It encodes CAISSDRPDQPQHF.

This clonotype was observed many times. The V and J genes are TRBV6-1 and TRBJ2-7; 8 nucleotides match TRBD1. The CDR3 is 15 residues long. V trimming: 2 bases; J trimming: 1 base; junction bases outside the gene matches: 4. Per the germline V gene, CDR1 is MNHNS and CDR2 is SASEGT. DNA of the CDR3: TGTGCCAGCAGTGAACCTCGGACAGGGTCCTACGAGCAGTACTTC. Translating gives CASSEPRTGSYEQYF.

The chain combines TRBV6-1 with TRBJ2-5; a weak D match, TRBD2 (6 bases). Germline V gene sequence: CDR1 MNHNS, CDR2 SASEGT. With 6 bases removed from V and 6 bases from J, the gap between germline ends came to 14 bases. This CDR3 region has 13 residues. In DNA, the CDR3 is TGTGCCAGCAGCGGCGGGAAGACAAAGACCCAGTACTTC. Residues: CASSGGKTKTQYF.

At least ten counts were recorded for this clonotype. The chain is built from TRBV15 and TRBJ1-2; weak D call: TRBD1 (6 bases). The ends were cut back, 3 bases at V and 13 bases at J, with 15 bases in the middle. Germline V lookup: CDR1 LNHNV, CDR2 YYDKDF (reference sequence). CDR3 size: 12 residues. CDR3 DNA: TGTGCCACCAGCAGGTACAGGGAGCATCTCACCTTC. This gives the protein CATSRYREHLTF.